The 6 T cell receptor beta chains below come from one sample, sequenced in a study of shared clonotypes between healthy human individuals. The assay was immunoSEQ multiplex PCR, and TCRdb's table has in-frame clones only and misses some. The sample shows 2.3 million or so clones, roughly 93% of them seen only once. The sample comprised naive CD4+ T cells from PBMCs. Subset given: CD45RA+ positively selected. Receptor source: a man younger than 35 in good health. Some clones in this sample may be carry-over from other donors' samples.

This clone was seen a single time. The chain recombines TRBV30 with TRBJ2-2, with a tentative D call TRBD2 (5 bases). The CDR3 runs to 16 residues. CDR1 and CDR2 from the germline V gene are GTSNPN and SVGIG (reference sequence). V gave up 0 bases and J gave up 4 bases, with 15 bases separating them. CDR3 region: CAWSVERPLSTGELFF. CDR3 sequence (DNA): TGTGCCTGGAGTGTAGAGCGGCCCCTGAGCACCGGGGAGCTGTTTTTT.

CDR3 in DNA: TGTGCCAGCAGTTCCCCCCGGACTTGGGACACCGGGGAGCTGTTTTTT. Amino acids: CASSSPRTWDTGELFF. This chain uses TRBV27 with TRBJ2-2, with D perhaps matching TRBD2 (5 bases). Germline CDR1 is MNHEY and CDR2 is SMNVEV (reference sequence). Trimming pared 4 bases from V and 3 bases from J, leaving 15 bases between. The CDR3 sequence is 16 residues long.

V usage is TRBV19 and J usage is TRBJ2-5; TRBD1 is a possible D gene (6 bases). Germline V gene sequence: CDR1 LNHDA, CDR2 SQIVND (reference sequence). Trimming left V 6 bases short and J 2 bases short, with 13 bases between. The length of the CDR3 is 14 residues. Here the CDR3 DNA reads TGTGCCAGTAGCATGGACAGAAAACAAGAGACCCAGTACTTC. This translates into CASSMDRKQETQYF.

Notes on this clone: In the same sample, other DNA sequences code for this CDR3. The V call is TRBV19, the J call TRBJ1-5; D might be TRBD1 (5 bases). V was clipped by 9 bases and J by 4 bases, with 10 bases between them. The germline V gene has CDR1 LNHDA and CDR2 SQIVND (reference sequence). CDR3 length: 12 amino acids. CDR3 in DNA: TGTGCCAGCTCGCGGGGGAATCAGCCCCAGCATTTT. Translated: CASSRGNQPQHF.

In DNA form, the CDR3 reads TGTGCCAGCAGTAAGACAGGGGTGAGCAATCAGCCCCAGCATTTT. Its translation: CASSKTGVSNQPQHF. This sequence joins TRBV6-5 and TRBJ1-5; 8 nucleotides match TRBD1. The V gene end was trimmed by 5 bases and the J gene end by 1 base; junction bases not matched to a gene: 4. Germline V CDR1 and CDR2: MNHEY, SVGAGI. This CDR3 comprises 15 residues.

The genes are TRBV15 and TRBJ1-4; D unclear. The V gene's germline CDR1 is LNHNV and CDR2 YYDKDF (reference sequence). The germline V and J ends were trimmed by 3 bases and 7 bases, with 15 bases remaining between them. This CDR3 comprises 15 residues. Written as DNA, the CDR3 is TGTGCCACCAGCAGTCTACCCCCGGGATTTGAAAAACTGTTTTTT. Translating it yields CATSSLPPGFEKLFF.